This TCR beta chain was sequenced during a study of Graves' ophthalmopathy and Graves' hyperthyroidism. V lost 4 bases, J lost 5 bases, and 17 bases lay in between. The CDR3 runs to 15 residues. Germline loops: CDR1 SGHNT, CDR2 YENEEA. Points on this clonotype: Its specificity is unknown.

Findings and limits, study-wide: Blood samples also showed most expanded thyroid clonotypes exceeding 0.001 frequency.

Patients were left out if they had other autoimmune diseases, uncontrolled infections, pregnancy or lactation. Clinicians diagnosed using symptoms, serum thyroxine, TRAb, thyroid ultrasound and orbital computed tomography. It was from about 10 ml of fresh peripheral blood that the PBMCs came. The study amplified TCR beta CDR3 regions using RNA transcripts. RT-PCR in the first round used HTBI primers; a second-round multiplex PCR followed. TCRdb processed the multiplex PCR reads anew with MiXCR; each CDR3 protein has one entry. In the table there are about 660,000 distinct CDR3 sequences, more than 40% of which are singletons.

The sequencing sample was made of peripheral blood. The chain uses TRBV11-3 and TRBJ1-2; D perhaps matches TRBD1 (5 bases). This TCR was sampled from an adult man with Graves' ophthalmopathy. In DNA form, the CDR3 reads TGTGCCAGCAGCTCTCGCGCAGGACGGGGGTATGGCTACACCTTC. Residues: CASSSRAGRGYGYTF.